Shown below are 13 T cell receptor beta chains from a single sample sequenced in a study of blood T cell repertoires in COVID-19 (dated by TCRdb to about 2020). Library prep was done by the immunoSEQ multiplex PCR assay. TCRdb holds this immuneACCESS table with in-frame rearrangements only. Some clones are missing; in checked studies, unresolved V genes explain under half, and the rest has no known cause. The sample includes around 300,000 clones, with 85% to 90% observed a single time. Roughly 4% of the sample goes to the ten largest clones. Sequenced material: peripheral blood. The source of these receptors is a woman between 50 and 59 years old with active or convalescent COVID-19.

The chain combines TRBV16 with TRBJ2-1, with 7 bases fitting TRBD2. The germline V gene has CDR1 KGHSY and CDR2 FQNENV. This CDR3 is 16 amino acids long. After removal of 0 bases from V and 7 bases from J, the junction contained 9 bases not matched to a gene. The CDR3 DNA reads TGTGCCAGCAGCCAATCGCGGCTAGCGGTGAAGAATGAGCAGTTCTTC. Translation: CASSQSRLAVKNEQFF.

The V gene is TRBV28, the J gene TRBJ2-7; 12 nucleotides line up with TRBD1. Trimming at V came to 6 bases and at J to 5 bases, leaving 8 bases not matched to a gene. This CDR3 comprises 15 residues. Germline CDR1 reads MDHEN; CDR2 reads SYDVKM. The CDR3 protein is CASSTLGTGGDEQYF. Written as DNA, the CDR3 is TGTGCCAGCAGCACCTTGGGGACAGGGGGCGACGAGCAGTACTTC.

V gene TRBV30 combines with J gene TRBJ2-3; a weak D match, TRBD2 (6 bases). Deletions cut 1 base from V and 1 base from J, with 9 bases between. The CDR3 spans 14 residues. CDR1 and CDR2 (germline): GTSNPN, SVGIG (reference sequence). The CDR3 protein is CAWSGRRGTDTQYF. Here the CDR3 DNA reads TGTGCCTGGAGTGGTAGGAGGGGCACAGATACGCAGTATTTT.

The rearrangement joins TRBV27 to TRBJ2-7; maybe TRBD1 (5 bases). V was pared by 4 bases and J by 3 bases, with 13 bases between. CDR1 and CDR2 (germline): MNHEY, SMNVEV (reference sequence). This CDR3 spans 14 amino acids. The CDR3 region is CASSSQTEFYEQYF. The DNA of the CDR3 is TGTGCCAGCAGTTCCCAGACAGAGTTCTACGAGCAGTACTTC.

This clone was counted a single time. V is TRBV6-5 and J is TRBJ1-2, with D unresolved. Germline CDR1 reads MNHEY; CDR2 reads SVGAGI. V gave up 10 bases and J gave up 5 bases, with 8 bases separating them. CDR3 length: 10 amino acids. CDR3 in amino acids: CATLAYGYTF. The CDR3 coding sequence is TGTGCCACCCTAGCATATGGCTACACCTTC.

The V and J genes are TRBV28 and TRBJ2-1, with 8 nucleotides matching TRBD2. Per germline, CDR1 MDHEN and CDR2 SYDVKM. The J segment lost 4 bases and the V segment lost 8 bases, leaving 7 bases of the junction unmatched. CDR3 length equals 14 residues. The CDR3 here is CASLRGGRYNEQFF. CDR3 DNA sequence: TGTGCCAGCCTTCGGGGGGGGAGGTACAATGAGCAGTTCTTC.

This clone was detected only a few times. The J gene is TRBJ1-3, the V gene TRBV28; D remains unclear. V lost 5 bases and J lost 4, with 15 bases in between. CDR3 size: 15 residues. Germline-derived CDR1 and CDR2 are MDHEN and SYDVKM. The CDR3 is CASSLLRRVGNTIYF. CDR3 bases: TGTGCCAGCAGTCTCCTCAGACGGGTAGGAAACACCATATATTTT.

J is TRBJ2-7 and V is TRBV16; perhaps TRBD1 as D (6 bases). The CDR3 extends over 13 amino acids. Germline loops: CDR1 KGHSY, CDR2 FQNENV. The germline V and J ends were trimmed by 4 bases and 5 bases, with 12 bases remaining between them. In DNA form, the CDR3 reads TGTGCCAGCAGCCCGCAGGGGTCCCACGAGCAGTACTTC. Protein product: CASSPQGSHEQYF. Using reference TRBV16 and TRBJ2-7 for the parts outside the CDR3, the full variable domain is GEEVAQTPKHLVRGEGQKAKLYCAPIKGHSYVFWYQQVLKNEFKFLISFQNENVFDETGMPKERFSAKCLPNSPCSLEIQATKLEDSAVYFCASSPQGSHEQYFGPGTRLTVT.

The gene calls are TRBV24-1 and TRBJ2-5; a possible D gene is TRBD1 (5 bases). V lost 2 bases and J 4 bases, leaving 13 bases between the germline ends. This CDR3 contains 15 residues. In germline, CDR1 is KGHDR, CDR2 SFDVKD. The CDR3 DNA sequence: TGTGCCACCAGTGATTCAAACGTAGGGGCAGAGACCCAGTACTTC. Encoded protein: CATSDSNVGAETQYF.

V gene TRBV18 combines with J gene TRBJ2-7; 9 nucleotides align to TRBD1. The ends lost 3 bases at V and 3 bases at J; junction bases unmatched: 21. Germline values: CDR1 KGHSH, CDR2 LQKENI. The CDR3 loop spans 20 amino acids. In DNA, the CDR3 is TGTGCCAGCTCACCCTACGACCGGGACAGGGTTGCCTTTGACCTCTACGAGCAGTACTTC. Protein: CASSPYDRDRVAFDLYEQYF.

The chain carries TRBV27 and TRBJ1-2, with TRBD1 matching 7 bases. Germline V CDR1 and CDR2: MNHEY, SMNVEV (reference sequence). V shed 5 bases, J shed 6 bases, and the junction held 3 bases outside the gene matches. This CDR3 region has 12 residues. The CDR3 protein is CASSAQGDGYTF. The CDR3 region has the DNA TGTGCCAGCAGTGCGCAGGGGGATGGCTACACCTTC.

With regard to this clone: Other DNA sequences in this specimen translate into the identical CDR3. This rearrangement joins TRBV27 to TRBJ1-5; 7 bases are a match to TRBD1. This CDR3 has 14 residues. Germline V gene data show CDR1 as MNHEY and CDR2 as SMNVEV (reference sequence). V lost 2 bases, J lost 4 bases, and 2 bases stayed unmatched. The CDR3 region is CASSLGRGNQPQHF. CDR3 nucleotides: TGTGCCAGCAGTTTAGGCAGGGGGAATCAGCCCCAGCATTTT.

This rearrangement joins TRBV24-1 to TRBJ1-6, with D hard to call. Germline V CDR1 and CDR2: KGHDR, SFDVKD. The CDR3 runs to 15 residues. Trimming removed 11 bases at V and 11 bases at J, with 24 bases between. CDR3 DNA: TGTGCCATTGACGGTCACCCGAGCTACAGAACACCCCTCCACTTT. Its translation: CAIDGHPSYRTPLHF.